The rows below give T cell receptor beta chains drawn from one sample of a study of CD8+CD57+ T cells in acquired aplastic anemia. MiXCR was run by TCRdb on the reads, yielding one entry per CDR3 protein. This sample yields 150,000 to 200,000 distinct CDR3 sequences, of which 45% to 55% are seen a single time; 2.5% to 3% belongs to the top ten. Sequencing used sorted CD4+, CD8+, or CD8+CD57+ T cells (not recorded which) from PBMCs. The receptors derive from a human donor with aplastic anemia. Each CDR3 is given without its conserved first and last residue.

TRBJ2-2 TRBV9 ASSALPSGELF
TRBJ1-1 TRBV19 ASSIWGTGENTEAF
TRBJ1-1 TRBV29-1 SVSDRGLTEAF
TRBJ2-7 TRBV10-2 ASSDGGSYERY
TRBJ1-6 TRBV10-3 AISGTANSPLH
TRBJ2-7 TRBV9 ASSGLGRGGYEQY
TRBJ2-1 TRBV20-1 SASRVTNWQF
TRBJ2-3 TRBV11-2 ASSAGVGRTDTQY
TRBJ1-1 TRBV9 ASSPGLNTEAF
TRBJ2-1 TRBV11-2 ASSLETGNNEQF
TRBJ2-1 TRBV24-1 ATSDSLAVLYNEQF
TRBJ2-3 TRBV20-1 SARETTGLTDTQY
TRBJ1-6 TRBV9 ASSEVSRPFPPLH
TRBJ2-1 TRBV19 ASSIGQFNEQF
TRBJ2-1 TRBV20-1 SARDSRSYNEQF
TRBJ2-7 TRBV15 ATSESGGSGGYEQY
TRBJ1-4 TRBV12-3/TRBV12-4 ASSLRTGYEKLF
TRBJ2-7 TRBV2 ASNSGLAGYEQY
TRBJ2-2 TRBV2 ASRDGGLPGELF
TRBJ1-1 TRBV25-1 ASTHEMNTEAF
TRBJ1-1 TRBV6-1 ATWTGNTEAF
TRBJ2-5 TRBV6-1 ASRTSGGNQETQY
TRBJ1-4 TRBV30 AWTPGIGGIGEKLF
TRBJ2-1 TRBV7-9 ASSHGHYNEQF
TRBJ2-7 TRBV5-1 ASSPGQRENEQY
TRBJ2-3 TRBV29-1 SVESQGTDAQY
TRBJ2-1 TRBV6-5 ASRPSITRTEQF
TRBJ1-6 TRBV7-9 ASSTYNSPLH
TRBJ2-2 TRBV30 AWSVRSQDTGELF
TRBJ2-1 TRBV7-7 ASSSAKGGSYNEQF
TRBJ1-2 TRBV24-1 ATSGTGDNYGYT
TRBJ1-4 TRBV19 ASNPRANEKLF
TRBJ2-7 TRBV20-1 SARDALGTGLSYEQY
TRBJ2-7 TRBV2 ASRARMMSYEQY
TRBJ2-2 TRBV15 ATRRLAECTGELF
TRBJ2-3 TRBV2 ASSEGAGDTQY
TRBJ1-5 TRBV20-1 SARASNQPQH
TRBJ2-3 TRBV11-2 ASSQSGVVTDTQY
TRBJ2-2 TRBV7-8 ASSKLGLGLADTGELF
TRBJ2-7 TRBV20-1 SAIRTGGTEQY
TRBJ1-2 TRBV7-9 ASSFREDANYGYT
TRBJ1-2 TRBV5-6 ASSDPGALDGYT
TRBJ2-1 TRBV2 ASTALSSYNEQF
TRBJ2-2 TRBV5-1 ASRGGDPYTGELF
TRBJ1-2 TRBV24-1 ATSDWDRNYGYT
TRBJ2-2 TRBV7-2 ASSGVRTSPGELF
TRBJ2-2 TRBV20-1 SARGRADTGELF
TRBJ2-2 TRBV10-3 AISEASLDGYTGELF
TRBJ2-2 TRBV19 ASTQAVGSTGELF
TRBJ2-1 TRBV7-9 ASSPTLPYEQF
TRBJ1-2 TRBV4-1 ASSQAFVGTGYGYT
TRBJ2-2 TRBV7-3 ASSLNDREGGELF
TRBJ2-3 TRBV24-1 ATSEAGATDTDTQY
TRBJ2-1 TRBV24-1 ATSSYNEQF